These 29 T cell receptor beta chains share one sample of origin, sequenced in a study of OX40 agonist ivuxolimab in advanced cancers. Measured with immunoSEQ multiplex PCR; TCRdb has only the in-frame clones, and not every one. The sample yields about 45,000 clones, around 90% seen once. The sequenced sample was CD4+ or CD8+ T cells sorted from blood, obtained in a trial of the OX40 agonist ivuxolimab. Source of these receptors: an adult with an advanced solid tumor such as melanoma, head and neck, liver or kidney cancer.

This chain connects TRBV9 to TRBJ2-1, with 10 positions matching TRBD2. The CDR3 length is 18 residues. CDR1 and CDR2 (germline): SGDLS, YYNGEE. Trimming took 0 bases from V and 0 from J; bases not matched to a gene: 6. The CDR3 loop reads CASSVERGGLSSYNEQFF. In DNA form, the CDR3 reads TGTGCCAGCAGCGTAGAGCGGGGGGGCCTGAGCTCCTACAATGAGCAGTTCTTC. Combining the CDR3 with reference TRBV9 and TRBJ2-1 gives the whole variable domain DSGVTQTPKHLITATGQRVTLRCSPRSGDLSVYWYQQSLDQGLQFLIQYYNGEERAKGNILERFSAQQFPDLHSELNLSSLELGDSALYFCASSVERGGLSSYNEQFFGPGTRLTVL.

The chain has TRBV7-8 and TRBJ2-3, with 15 bases identical to TRBD2. V shed 5 bases and J 6 bases; nucleotides not matched to a gene: 12. Germline assignment: CDR1 SGHVS and CDR2 FQNEAQ. The length of the CDR3 is 18 residues. CDR3 protein: CASSPGLAGGLAPDTQYF. The CDR3 DNA reads as TGTGCCAGCAGCCCAGGACTAGCGGGGGGGCTGGCTCCGGATACGCAGTATTTT.

This chain uses TRBV13 with TRBJ2-1; 12 bases are a match to TRBD2. The length of the CDR3 is 16 residues. The V gene's germline CDR1 is PRHDT and CDR2 FYEKMQ (reference sequence). Trimming took 3 bases from V and 9 from J; bases not matched to a gene: 9. The CDR3 is CASSFALAGGRGEQFF. The CDR3 DNA is TGTGCCAGCAGCTTCGCACTAGCGGGGGGCCGTGGTGAGCAGTTCTTC.

The chain joins TRBV7-9 to TRBJ2-1; 8 bases line up with TRBD2. V was clipped by 5 bases and J by 2 bases; unmatched bases: 14. This CDR3 is built from 18 residues. From germline, CDR1 is SEHNR and CDR2 FQNEAQ (reference sequence). The CDR3: CASSPPVSGRITYNEQFF. DNA of the CDR3: TGTGCCAGCAGCCCTCCCGTAAGCGGGAGAATCACCTACAATGAGCAGTTCTTC. Supplemented by reference TRBV7-9 and TRBJ2-1, the full variable domain reads DTGVSQNPRHKITKRGQNVTFRCDPISEHNRLYWYRQTLGQGPEFLTYFQNEAQLEKSRLLSDRFSAERPKGSFSTLEIQRTEQGDSAMYLCASSPPVSGRITYNEQFFGPGTRLTVL.

This sequence joins TRBV9 and TRBJ1-1; the match to TRBD1 covers 7 bases. The V and J ends lost 3 bases and 4 bases, in that order; junction bases with no gene match: 6. The germline V gene has CDR1 SGDLS and CDR2 YYNGEE. CDR3 size: 14 residues. The CDR3 spells CASSAGGQITEAFF. The CDR3 DNA reads as TGTGCCAGCAGCGCAGGGGGACAGATCACTGAAGCTTTCTTT.

The chain recombines TRBV6-5 with TRBJ1-2; no definite D call. Germline CDR1 reads MNHEY; CDR2 reads SVGAGI. Between the trimmed V and J ends, which lost 2 bases and 10 bases, there was a span of 8 bases. The CDR3 covers 11 residues. The CDR3 protein is CASSYDGFYTF. In nucleotides, the CDR3 is TGTGCCAGCAGTTACGACGGTTTCTACACCTTC.

This chain connects TRBV5-1 to TRBJ2-3, with D uncertain. The germline CDR1 and CDR2 sequences are SGHRS and YFSETQ. V was clipped by 0 bases and J by 2 bases, with 7 bases between them. The CDR3 loop spans 14 amino acids. In DNA, the CDR3 is TGCGCCAGCAGCTTGGGCTTGGCCACAGATACGCAGTATTTT. This codes for CASSLGLATDTQYF.

The chain employs TRBV7-2 and TRBJ2-1, with D perhaps TRBD2 (7 bases). Germline CDR1 is SGHTA and CDR2 is FQGNSA. CDR3 length: 17 residues. V shed 1 base and J shed 0 bases, with 13 bases lying between them. CDR3 sequence reads: CASSLVGGGSSYNEQFF. The CDR3 region has the DNA TGTGCCAGCAGCTTAGTTGGGGGCGGGAGCTCCTACAATGAGCAGTTCTTC.

V gene TRBV7-3 combines with J gene TRBJ2-2; 8 positions agree with TRBD1. Per the germline V gene, CDR1 is SGHTA and CDR2 is FQGTGA. V shed 7 bases and J 7 bases; nucleotides not matched to a gene: 8. The CDR3 has 14 residues. CDR3 coding DNA: TGTGCCAGCATGGGACAGGTTGGTCACGGGGAGCTGTTTTTT. It is translated as CASMGQVGHGELFF.

The rearrangement links TRBV19 to TRBJ2-3; D unresolved. Deletions cut 9 bases from V and 2 bases from J, with 9 bases between. The CDR3 has 12 amino acids. In germline, CDR1 is LNHDA, CDR2 SQIVND (reference sequence). The chain's CDR3 is CASSGDTDTQYF. Here the CDR3 DNA reads TGTGCCAGCAGTGGGGACACAGATACGCAGTATTTT.

This clone is a singleton in its sample. This rearrangement joins TRBV9 to TRBJ2-3, with TRBD2 matching over 7 bases. From germline, CDR1 is SGDLS and CDR2 YYNGEE. The CDR3 covers 14 residues. The junction had 7 bases not matched to a gene; V was cut back by 4 bases and J by 5 bases. The CDR3 loop reads CASSPWEGRDTQYF. CDR3 DNA sequence: TGTGCCAGCAGCCCTTGGGAGGGCAGAGATACGCAGTATTTT. Full variable domain (missing parts from reference TRBV9 and TRBJ2-3): DSGVTQTPKHLITATGQRVTLRCSPRSGDLSVYWYQQSLDQGLQFLIQYYNGEERAKGNILERFSAQQFPDLHSELNLSSLELGDSALYFCASSPWEGRDTQYFGPGTRLTVL.

The V and J genes are TRBV7-3 and TRBJ2-7; 8 bases match TRBD1. This CDR3 contains 15 residues. Germline V gives CDR1 SGHTA, CDR2 FQGTGA. The ends lost 3 bases at V and 6 bases at J; junction bases unmatched: 10. The CDR3, as DNA: TGTGCCAGCAGCTTTGGACAGGGTGGCCTTATCGAGCAGTACTTC. Translation: CASSFGQGGLIEQYF.

V gene TRBV4-1 combines with J gene TRBJ2-7; no definite D call. The germline V and J ends were trimmed by 5 bases and 1 base, with 9 bases remaining between them. The CDR3 loop spans 13 amino acids. Germline values: CDR1 MGHRA, CDR2 YSYEKL. The CDR3 DNA reads as TGCGCCAGCAGCACACTCGTATCCTACGAGCAGTACTTC. This sequence encodes CASSTLVSYEQYF.

This clone has just one count. The chain uses TRBV2 and TRBJ1-1; D is uncertain. In germline, CDR1 is SNHLY, CDR2 FYNNEI. The ends were cut back, 7 bases at V and 0 bases at J, with 15 bases in the middle. CDR3 length: 15 amino acids. CDR3 sequence: CASIKGPEMNTEAFF. CDR3 nucleotides: TGTGCCAGCATCAAAGGCCCAGAGATGAACACTGAAGCTTTCTTT.

The chain recombines TRBV9 with TRBJ1-3; weak D call: TRBD1 (6 bases). Germline CDR1 and CDR2: SGDLS and YYNGEE. There are 14 residues in the CDR3. The ends were cut back, 5 bases at V and 2 bases at J, with 11 bases in the middle. The CDR3 spells CASSGQRPGNTIYF. The CDR3 DNA sequence: TGTGCCAGCAGTGGACAGCGGCCTGGAAACACCATATATTTT.

The rearrangement joins TRBV27 to TRBJ1-5; D might be TRBD1 (5 bases). V dropped 6 bases and J dropped 4 bases, with 10 bases sitting between them. Per the germline V gene, CDR1 is MNHEY and CDR2 is SMNVEV (reference sequence). This CDR3 has 13 amino acids. CDR3 amino acids: CASSGNRNQPQHF. CDR3 bases: TGTGCCAGCAGCGGAAACAGGAATCAGCCCCAGCATTTT.

This rearrangement joins TRBV14 to TRBJ1-3; no clear D. The CDR3 covers 13 residues. Trimming stripped 6 bases from V and 4 bases from J, with 10 bases between. Germline V gene lookup returns CDR1 SGHDN and CDR2 FVKESK. CDR3 region: CASSWVSGNTIYF. The CDR3 nucleotides read TGTGCCAGCAGTTGGGTTTCCGGAAACACCATATATTTT.

This sequence joins TRBV27 and TRBJ1-1; perhaps TRBD1 as D (6 bases). The CDR3 consists of 15 residues. Germline CDR1 MNHEY, CDR2 SMNVEV (reference sequence). V lost 6 bases to trimming and J lost 0 bases, with 14 bases between them. The DNA of the CDR3 is TGTGCCAGCAGCCCTGGGGGGCACTTGAACACTGAAGCTTTCTTT. This encodes CASSPGGHLNTEAFF.

The J gene is TRBJ2-3, the V gene TRBV7-9; a possible D gene is TRBD2 (5 bases). Germline V gene sequence: CDR1 SEHNR, CDR2 FQNEAQ (reference sequence). This CDR3 is 15 amino acids long. The V end was cut by 5 bases, the J end by 0 bases, with 12 bases between. The CDR3: CASSPRWTSTDTQYF. DNA for the CDR3: TGTGCCAGCAGCCCTAGGTGGACTAGCACAGATACGCAGTATTTT.

This clone has just one count. The gene calls are TRBV9 and TRBJ2-3; D ambiguous. Trimming left V 3 bases short and J 1 base short, with 24 bases between. The CDR3 extends over 19 amino acids. Germline CDR1 SGDLS, CDR2 YYNGEE. The CDR3 loop is CASSDGPNDTFGGTDTQYF. CDR3 nucleotide sequence: TGTGCCAGCAGCGATGGACCTAACGACACCTTCGGAGGCACAGATACGCAGTATTTT.

The V gene is TRBV9, the J gene TRBJ2-1, with 9 nucleotides matching TRBD1. The CDR3 spans 14 residues. Germline CDR1 is SGDLS and CDR2 is YYNGEE. V lost 6 bases to trimming and J lost 7 bases; unmatched junction nucleotides: 8. Here the CDR3 reads CASTSGTGRNEQFF. The CDR3, as DNA: TGTGCCAGCACATCGGGGACAGGGAGAAATGAGCAGTTCTTC.

The count of this clone is one. This chain links TRBV7-2 with TRBJ2-3; D not certain. This CDR3 spans 12 amino acids. CDR1 and CDR2 (germline): SGHTA, FQGNSA. Trimming stripped 3 bases from V and 3 bases from J, with 4 bases between. The CDR3 bases are TGTGCCAGCAGCTTTCATACAGATACGCAGTATTTT. Its translation is CASSFHTDTQYF.

The chain combines TRBV6-6 with TRBJ2-7; TRBD1 matches 8 bases. Unmatched junction bases numbered 4, after V lost 8 bases and J lost 7 bases. This CDR3 is 11 amino acids long. Germline-derived CDR1 and CDR2 are MNHNY and SVGAGI (reference sequence). For the CDR3, the DNA is TGTGCCAGCGGGACAGGTCGAGAGCAGTACTTC. This encodes CASGTGREQYF.

The chain couples TRBV11-3 to TRBJ2-4; unclear D gene. Germline lookup yields CDR1 SGHNT and CDR2 YENEEA. V shed 0 bases and J shed 3 bases, with 3 bases lying between them. This CDR3 contains 13 residues. The CDR3 nucleotides read TGTGCCAGCAGCTTAGATCACAAAAACATTCAGTACTTC. Translated, it gives CASSLDHKNIQYF.

V usage is TRBV9 and J usage is TRBJ2-1; D ambiguous. The CDR3 spans 13 residues. Trimming took 0 bases from V and 10 from J, leaving 11 bases between them. Per germline, CDR1 SGDLS and CDR2 YYNGEE. The DNA for the CDR3 is TGTGCCAGCAGCGTAGCTGGTGGTGGGGAGCAGTTCTTC. Its translation: CASSVAGGGEQFF. Full variable domain (rest looked up from reference TRBV9 and TRBJ2-1): DSGVTQTPKHLITATGQRVTLRCSPRSGDLSVYWYQQSLDQGLQFLIQYYNGEERAKGNILERFSAQQFPDLHSELNLSSLELGDSALYFCASSVAGGGEQFFGPGTRLTVL.

V and J are TRBV12-5 and TRBJ2-1; no clear D. CDR1 is LGHNT, CDR2 FRNRAP, per germline. The CDR3 extends over 12 amino acids. V lost 9 bases, J lost 6 bases, and 12 bases lay in between. The CDR3: CASQEPRNEQFF. Written as DNA, the CDR3 is TGTGCTAGCCAGGAGCCCCGCAATGAGCAGTTCTTC.

The J gene is TRBJ2-3, the V gene TRBV6-1, with TRBD1 as a possible D gene (5 bases). CDR3 length: 14 amino acids. The germline V gene encodes CDR1 MNHNS and CDR2 SASEGT. V was shortened by 1 base and J by 6 bases, with 11 bases between the two germline ends. CDR3 DNA sequence: TGTGCCAGCAGTGAAGGGGCGTCAGGGGATACGCAGTATTTT. Amino acids: CASSEGASGDTQYF.

V and J are TRBV7-2 and TRBJ1-2, with no clear D. CDR3 length: 14 amino acids. V was shortened by 5 bases and J by 8 bases, with 18 bases between the two germline ends. Germline-derived CDR1 and CDR2 are SGHTA and FQGNSA. CDR3 bases: TGTGCCAGCAGCGAACTGGCCCCGGCCGGCGGCTACACCTTC. This encodes CASSELAPAGGYTF.

V is TRBV5-1 and J is TRBJ2-5; D possibly corresponds to TRBD2 (6 bases). The CDR3 extends over 17 amino acids. The V and J ends lost 2 bases and 2 bases respectively, with 19 bases between them. Per the germline V gene, CDR1 is SGHRS and CDR2 is YFSETQ. The CDR3 reads CASSFPGGGRKQETQYF. The CDR3 DNA reads TGCGCCAGCAGCTTTCCCGGTGGGGGGAGGAAACAAGAGACCCAGTACTTC.